The rows below give T cell receptor beta chains drawn from one sample of a study of CD8 T cells in Susac syndrome. TCRdb re-analysed the immunoSEQ multiplex PCR reads in MiXCR, keeping a single row per CDR3 protein. In the table there are 140,000 or so distinct CDR3 sequences, 95% of which are singletons. The specimen sequenced was CD4+ T cells from PBMCs. Source of these receptors: a human donor with Susac syndrome. Both conserved end residues are part of each CDR3. The D gene is left open where the match is weak. Size values are once, few and many counts, or a class for expanded clones, and some rows have none.

TRBJ2-3	-	-	TRBV4-1	CASSQESGTRTDTQYF
TRBJ2-6	once	-	TRBV12-3/TRBV12-4	CASSKGILSSGANVLTF
TRBJ1-5	-	-	TRBV2	CASNRLNQPQHF
TRBJ1-5	-	-	TRBV20-1	CSAKRDIDQPQHF
TRBJ2-7	once	TRBD1	TRBV29-1	CSVAWTGKSYEQYF
TRBJ1-2	-	-	TRBV10-3	CAIFSRDKLANYGYTF
TRBJ1-2	once	-	TRBV5-1	CASSLELANYGYTF
TRBJ2-1	-	-	TRBV7-2	CASSAPGEQFF
TRBJ1-2	-	-	TRBV12-3/TRBV12-4	CASSPTDRPYTF
TRBJ2-2	-	TRBD1	TRBV2	CATDKGQLNTGELFF
TRBJ2-6	-	-	TRBV28	CASRHPRSGANVLTF
TRBJ2-5	-	TRBD1	TRBV29-1	CSVPEGDRGYQETQYF
TRBJ2-3	-	-	TRBV29-1	CSFRRGLSTDTQYF
TRBJ1-2	-	TRBD1	TRBV3-1	CASSQGTGLWDGYTF
TRBJ2-1	-	-	TRBV5-6	CASRNRVPSWDEQFF
TRBJ2-7	-	-	TRBV12-3/TRBV12-4	CASSLQVFYEQYF
TRBJ2-7	-	TRBD1	TRBV7-9	CASSSPDPGQGGYEQYF
TRBJ1-1	-	TRBD1	TRBV5-1	CASSLGGQALTEAFF